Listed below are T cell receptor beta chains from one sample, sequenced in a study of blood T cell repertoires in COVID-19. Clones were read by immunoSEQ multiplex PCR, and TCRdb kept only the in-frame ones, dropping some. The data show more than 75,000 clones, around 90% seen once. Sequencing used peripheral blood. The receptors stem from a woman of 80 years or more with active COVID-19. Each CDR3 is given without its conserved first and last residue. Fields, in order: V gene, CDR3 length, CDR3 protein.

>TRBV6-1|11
ASSDQGANEQF
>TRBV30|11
AWSRDTNYGYT
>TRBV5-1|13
ASSGTSGNTGELF
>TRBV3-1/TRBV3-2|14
ASSQDIKGQDDEQY
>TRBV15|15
ATSRGGEASSYNEQF
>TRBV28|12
ASIPGSYNSPLH
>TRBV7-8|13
ASSLNWGLRDTQY
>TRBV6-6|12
ASSLDRGIYGYT
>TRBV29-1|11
SVAVTAEETQY
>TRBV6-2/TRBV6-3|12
ASSYPSTIGGYT